The clone carrying this TCR beta chain was observed many times. This CDR3 is built from 13 residues. The V and J ends lost 1 base and 3 bases respectively, with 6 bases between them. One entry per CDR3 protein, called by TCRdb with MiXCR from the 5' RACE reads. Found here are approximately 34,000 distinct CDR3 sequences, 6.6% of them singletons; the top ten hold 22%. The sample belongs to a study of T cells after yellow fever vaccination. On the study more broadly: Four memory subsets, EM, EMRA, CM and Tscm, were sorted by CD3, CD45RA, CCR7, CD95. Findings and limits, study-wide: The authors detected almost none of the vaccine-responding clonotypes in sorted memory subsets on day 0. One caveat is that FACS-sorted repertoires could contain abundant clonotypes contaminating from the bulk population. In post-booster samples, most primary-vaccination clones reappeared (about 97% CD4, 70% to 90% CD8).

The rearrangement joins TRBV12-3 or TRBV12-4 to TRBJ2-5, with D uncertain. Sequencing was performed on PBMCs, either bulk or a sorted T-cell subset (CD4+, CD8+, memory, or dextramer-sorted; not recorded which), taken on the day of the first yellow fever vaccination. The source of this sequence is a man aged 18-30 years who received the YFV17D yellow fever vaccine. The CDR3, as DNA: TGTGCCAGCAGTTTAGGGCAGGAAGAGACCCAGTACTTC. Amino acid sequence: CASSLGQEETQYF.